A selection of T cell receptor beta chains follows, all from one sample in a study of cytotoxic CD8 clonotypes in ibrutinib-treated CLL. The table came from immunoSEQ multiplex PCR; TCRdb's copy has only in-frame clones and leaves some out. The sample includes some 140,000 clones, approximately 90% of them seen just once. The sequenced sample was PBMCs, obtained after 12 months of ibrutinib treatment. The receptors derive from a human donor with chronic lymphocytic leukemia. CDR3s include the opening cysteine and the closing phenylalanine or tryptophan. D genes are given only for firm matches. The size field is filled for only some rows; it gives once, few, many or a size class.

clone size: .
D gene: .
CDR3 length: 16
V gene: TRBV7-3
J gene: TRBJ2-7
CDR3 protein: CASSSPLTDGIDEQYF
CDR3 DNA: TGTGCCAGCAGCTCCCCCTTGACCGACGGGATCGACGAGCAGTACTTC

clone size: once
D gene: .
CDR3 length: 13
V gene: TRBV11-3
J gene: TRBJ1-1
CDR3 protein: CASSRDTNTEAFF
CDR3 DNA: TGTGCCAGCAGTAGGGACACTAACACTGAAGCTTTCTTT

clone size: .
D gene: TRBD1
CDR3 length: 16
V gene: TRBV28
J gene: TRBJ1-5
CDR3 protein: CASRGDRGWDNQPQHF
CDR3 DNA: TGTGCCAGCAGGGGGGACAGGGGATGGGACAATCAGCCCCAGCATTTT

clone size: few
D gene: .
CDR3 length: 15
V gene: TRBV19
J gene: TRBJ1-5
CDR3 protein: CASSVPGDSNQPQHF
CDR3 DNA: TGTGCCAGTAGTGTACCGGGGGATAGCAATCAGCCCCAGCATTTT

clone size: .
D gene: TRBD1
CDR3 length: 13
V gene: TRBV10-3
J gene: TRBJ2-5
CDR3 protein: CATGTGGKETQYF
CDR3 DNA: TGTGCCACCGGGACAGGGGGGAAAGAGACCCAGTACTTC

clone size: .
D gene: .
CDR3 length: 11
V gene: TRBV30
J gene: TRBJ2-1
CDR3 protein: CAWSPSDEQFF
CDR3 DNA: TGTGCCTGGAGCCCCAGCGATGAGCAGTTCTTC

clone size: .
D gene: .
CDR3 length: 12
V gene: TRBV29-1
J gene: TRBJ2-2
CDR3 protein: CSARYGTGELFF
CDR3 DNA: TGCAGCGCCCGGTACGGCACCGGGGAGCTGTTTTTT

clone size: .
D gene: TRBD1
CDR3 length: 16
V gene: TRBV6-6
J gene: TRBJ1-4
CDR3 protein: CASSDIGDRGPEKLFF
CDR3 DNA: TGTGCCAGCAGCGATATCGGGGACAGGGGGCCTGAAAAACTGTTTTTT

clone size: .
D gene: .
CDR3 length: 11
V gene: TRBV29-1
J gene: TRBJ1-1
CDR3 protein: CSVDLVREAFF
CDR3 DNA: TGCAGCGTTGACTTGGTAAGAGAAGCTTTCTTT

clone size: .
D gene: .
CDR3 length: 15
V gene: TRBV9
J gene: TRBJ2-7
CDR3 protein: CASSVEGGAWDEQYF
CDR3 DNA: TGTGCCAGCAGCGTAGAAGGGGGTGCTTGGGACGAGCAGTACTTC

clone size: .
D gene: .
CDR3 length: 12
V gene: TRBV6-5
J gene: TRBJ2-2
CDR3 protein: CASSSSTGELFF
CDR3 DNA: TGTGCCAGCAGTAGTTCCACCGGGGAGCTGTTTTTT

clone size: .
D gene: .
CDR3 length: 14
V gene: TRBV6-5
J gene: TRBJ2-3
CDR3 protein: CASSSGGSTDTQYF
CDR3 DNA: TGTGCCAGCAGTTCGGGCGGGAGCACAGATACGCAGTATTTT

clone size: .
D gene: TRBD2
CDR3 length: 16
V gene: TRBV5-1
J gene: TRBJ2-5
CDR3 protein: CASSPGTSGSPETQYF
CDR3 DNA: TGCGCCAGCAGCCCAGGGACTAGCGGGAGCCCAGAGACCCAGTACTTC

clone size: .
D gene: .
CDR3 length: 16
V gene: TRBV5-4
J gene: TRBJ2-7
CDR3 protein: CASSLGAMMLGDEQYF
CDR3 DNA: TGTGCCAGCAGCTTGGGGGCCATGATGTTGGGGGACGAGCAGTACTTC

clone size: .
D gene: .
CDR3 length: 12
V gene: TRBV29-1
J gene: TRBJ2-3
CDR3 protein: CSVEKESDTQYF
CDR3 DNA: TGCAGCGTTGAAAAGGAGTCCGATACGCAGTATTTT

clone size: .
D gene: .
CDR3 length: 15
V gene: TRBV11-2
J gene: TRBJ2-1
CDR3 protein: CASSLVSSNYNEQFF
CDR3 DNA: TGTGCCAGCAGCTTGGTTAGTTCTAACTACAATGAGCAGTTCTTC

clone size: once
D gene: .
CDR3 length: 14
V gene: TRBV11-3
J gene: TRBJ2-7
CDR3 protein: CASSLGGSSYEQYF
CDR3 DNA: TGTGCCAGCAGCTTAGGAGGGAGCTCCTACGAGCAGTACTTC

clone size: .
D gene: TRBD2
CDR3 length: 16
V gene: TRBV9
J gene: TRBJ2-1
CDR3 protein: CASTDLTSGGLNEQFF
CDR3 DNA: TGTGCCAGCACCGACTTAACTAGCGGAGGGTTAAATGAGCAGTTCTTC

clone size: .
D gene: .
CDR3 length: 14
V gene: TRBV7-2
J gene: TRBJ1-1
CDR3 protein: CASSLVGGGTEAFF
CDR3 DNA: TGTGCCAGCAGCTTAGTTGGGGGAGGCACTGAAGCTTTCTTT

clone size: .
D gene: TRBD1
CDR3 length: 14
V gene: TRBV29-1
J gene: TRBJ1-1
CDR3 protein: CSVERGQGKTEAFF
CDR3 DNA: TGCAGCGTTGAGAGAGGACAGGGTAAGACTGAAGCTTTCTTT

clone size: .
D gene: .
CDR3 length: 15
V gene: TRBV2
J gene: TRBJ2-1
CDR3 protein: CASSAAGLMYDEQFF
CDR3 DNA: TGTGCCAGCAGTGCCGCGGGACTCATGTACGATGAGCAGTTCTTC

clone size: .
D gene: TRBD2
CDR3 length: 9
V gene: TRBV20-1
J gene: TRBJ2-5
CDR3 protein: CSATGTTYF
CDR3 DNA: TGCAGTGCTACCGGGACTACCTACTTC

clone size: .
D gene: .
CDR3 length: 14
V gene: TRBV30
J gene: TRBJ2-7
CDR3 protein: CAWSLEQGSYEQYF
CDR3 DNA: TGTGCCTGGAGTTTGGAACAGGGCTCCTACGAGCAGTACTTC

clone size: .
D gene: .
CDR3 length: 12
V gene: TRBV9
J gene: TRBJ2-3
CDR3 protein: CASSGYYDTQYF
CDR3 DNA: TGTGCCAGCAGCGGATATTATGATACGCAGTATTTT

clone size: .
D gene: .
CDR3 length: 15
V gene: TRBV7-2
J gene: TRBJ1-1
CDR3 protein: CASSLTSTLNTEAFF
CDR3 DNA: TGTGCCAGCAGCTTAACCTCCACCCTGAACACTGAAGCTTTCTTT

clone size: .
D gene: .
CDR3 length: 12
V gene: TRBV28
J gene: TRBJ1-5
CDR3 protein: CASSQIDQPQHF
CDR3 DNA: TGTGCCAGCAGTCAGATCGATCAGCCCCAGCATTTT

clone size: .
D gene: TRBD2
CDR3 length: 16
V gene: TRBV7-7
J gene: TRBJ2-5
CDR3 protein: CASSPGTSGTFRTQYF
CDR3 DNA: TGTGCTAGCAGCCCCGGGACTAGCGGGACGTTCCGTACCCAGTACTTC

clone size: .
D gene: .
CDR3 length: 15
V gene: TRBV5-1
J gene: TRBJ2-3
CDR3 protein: CASSLVGGNTDTQYF
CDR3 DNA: TGCGCCAGCAGCTTGGTTGGCGGAAACACAGATACGCAGTATTTT

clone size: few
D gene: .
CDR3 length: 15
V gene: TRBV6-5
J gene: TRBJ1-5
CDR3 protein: CASSYLQEPIWPQHF
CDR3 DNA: TGTGCCAGCAGTTACTTACAGGAGCCGATTTGGCCCCAGCATTTT

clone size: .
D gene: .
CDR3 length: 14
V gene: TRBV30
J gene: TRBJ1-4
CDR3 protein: CAWNLDTPNEKLFF
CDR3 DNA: TGTGCCTGGAATTTGGACACTCCTAATGAAAAACTGTTTTTT

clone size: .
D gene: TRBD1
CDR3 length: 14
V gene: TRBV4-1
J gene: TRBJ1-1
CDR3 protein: CASSETGLGTEAFF
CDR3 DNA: TGCGCCAGCAGCGAGACAGGGCTAGGCACTGAAGCTTTCTTT

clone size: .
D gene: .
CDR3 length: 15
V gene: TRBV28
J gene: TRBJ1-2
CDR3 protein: CASSSPKSINYGYTF
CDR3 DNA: TGTGCCAGCAGTTCCCCTAAGTCTATTAACTATGGCTACACCTTC

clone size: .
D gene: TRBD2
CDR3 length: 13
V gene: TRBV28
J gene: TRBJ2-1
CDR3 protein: CASTLPGGNEQFF
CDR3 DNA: TGTGCCAGCACCCTCCCGGGGGGGAATGAGCAGTTCTTC

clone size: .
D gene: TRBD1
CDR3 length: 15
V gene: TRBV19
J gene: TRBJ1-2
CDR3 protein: CASSIVHRGPYGYTF
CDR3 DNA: TGTGCCAGTAGTATAGTACACAGGGGCCCCTATGGCTACACCTTC

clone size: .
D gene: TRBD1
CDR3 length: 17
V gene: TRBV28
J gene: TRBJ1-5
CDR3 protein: CASRPTKLQTGGMPQHF
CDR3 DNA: TGTGCCAGCAGACCTACAAAACTCCAGACAGGGGGTATGCCCCAGCATTTT

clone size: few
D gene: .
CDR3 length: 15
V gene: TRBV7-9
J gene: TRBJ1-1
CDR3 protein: CASTPGTAVGTEAFF
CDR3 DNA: TGTGCCAGCACCCCGGGGACCGCGGTGGGCACTGAAGCTTTCTTT

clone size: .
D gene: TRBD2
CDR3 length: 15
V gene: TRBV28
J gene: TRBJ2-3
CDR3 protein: CAAKTAAGGQDTQYF
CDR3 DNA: TGTGCGGCTAAGACGGCAGCGGGAGGGCAAGATACGCAGTATTTT

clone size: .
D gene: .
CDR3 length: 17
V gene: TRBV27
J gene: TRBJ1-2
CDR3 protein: CASSLQYDEQANYGYTF
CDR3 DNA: TGTGCCAGCAGTTTACAATACGATGAGCAAGCTAACTATGGCTACACCTTC

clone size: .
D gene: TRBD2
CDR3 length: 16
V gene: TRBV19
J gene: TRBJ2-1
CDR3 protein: CASSILVAGGNNEQFF
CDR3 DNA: TGTGCCAGTAGTATACTGGTAGCGGGAGGTAACAATGAGCAGTTCTTC

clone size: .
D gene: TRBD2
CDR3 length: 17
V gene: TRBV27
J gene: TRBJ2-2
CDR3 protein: CASSPQLAGGLTGELFF
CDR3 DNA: TGTGCCAGCAGTCCTCAACTAGCGGGAGGGCTCACCGGGGAGCTGTTTTTT

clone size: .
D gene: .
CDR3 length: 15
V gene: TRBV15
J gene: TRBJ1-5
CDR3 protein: CATSREAGFTRPQHF
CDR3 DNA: TGTGCCACCAGCAGAGAAGCAGGGTTCACTCGGCCCCAGCATTTT

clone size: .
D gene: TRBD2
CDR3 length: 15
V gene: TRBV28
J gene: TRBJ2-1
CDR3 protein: CASSTRAGGYNEQFF
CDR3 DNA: TGTGCCAGCAGTACCAGAGCGGGAGGTTACAATGAGCAGTTCTTC

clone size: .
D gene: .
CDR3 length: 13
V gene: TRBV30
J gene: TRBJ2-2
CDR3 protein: CAWSVDNTGELFF
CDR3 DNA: TGTGCCTGGAGTGTCGACAACACCGGGGAGCTGTTTTTT

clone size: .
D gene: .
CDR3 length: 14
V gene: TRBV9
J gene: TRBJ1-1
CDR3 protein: CASSPTVYGTEAFF
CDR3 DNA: TGTGCCAGCAGCCCAACCGTTTACGGGACTGAAGCTTTCTTT

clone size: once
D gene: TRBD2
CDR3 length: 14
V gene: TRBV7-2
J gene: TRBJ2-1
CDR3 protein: CASSLVREGNEQFF
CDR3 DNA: TGTGCCAGCAGCTTAGTACGGGAGGGCAATGAGCAGTTCTTC

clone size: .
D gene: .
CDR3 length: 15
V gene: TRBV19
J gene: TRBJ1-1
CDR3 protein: CASYSGNSLNTEAFF
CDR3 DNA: TGTGCCAGCTACTCAGGAAATTCATTGAACACTGAAGCTTTCTTT

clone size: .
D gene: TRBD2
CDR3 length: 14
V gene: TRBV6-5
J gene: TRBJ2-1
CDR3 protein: CASNQREGLNEQFF
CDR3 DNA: TGTGCCAGCAACCAGCGGGAGGGCCTGAATGAGCAGTTCTTC

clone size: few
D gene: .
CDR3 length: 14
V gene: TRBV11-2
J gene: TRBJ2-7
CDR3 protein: CASSLERRLYEQYF
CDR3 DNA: TGTGCCAGCAGCTTAGAAAGACGCCTCTACGAGCAGTACTTC

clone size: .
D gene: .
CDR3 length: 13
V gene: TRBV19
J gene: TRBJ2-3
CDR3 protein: CASSIPPTDTQYF
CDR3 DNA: TGTGCCAGTAGTATACCCCCTACAGATACGCAGTATTTT

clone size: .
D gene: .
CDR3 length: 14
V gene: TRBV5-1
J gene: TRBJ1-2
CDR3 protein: CASSLAPSNYGYTF
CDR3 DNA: TGCGCCAGCAGCTTGGCCCCCTCTAACTATGGCTACACCTTC

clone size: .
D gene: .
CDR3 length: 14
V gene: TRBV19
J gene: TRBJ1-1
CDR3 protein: CASSIDRKNTEAFF
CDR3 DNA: TGTGCCAGTAGTATTGACAGAAAGAACACTGAAGCTTTCTTT

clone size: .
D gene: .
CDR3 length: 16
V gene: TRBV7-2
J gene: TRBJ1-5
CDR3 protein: CASSLVGTVNNQPQHF
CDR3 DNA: TGTGCCAGCAGCTTAGTCGGGACGGTGAACAATCAGCCCCAGCATTTT